This T cell receptor (beta chain) came from a study of T cell responses to AZD1222 COVID-19 vaccine. Study-level points and caveats: Donors in the cohort were predominantly white British and more often female, and clonal diversity was possibly underestimated. Spike-wide coverage was observed for vaccine-associated CD4 TCRs, with dominant responses at 160-218 and 743-854.

Profiling relied on immunoSEQ multiplex PCR, and the TCRdb table lists in-frame clones only, not all of them. The sample contains fewer than 150,000 clones, around 90% of which appear only once. Germline-derived CDR1 and CDR2 are LGHDT and YNNKEL (reference sequence). Unmatched junction bases numbered 12, after V lost 1 base and J lost 3 bases. The CDR3 is 17 residues long. Concerning this clone: Its antigen is unidentified.

The genes are TRBV3-1 (or the pseudogene TRBV3-2) and TRBJ2-7, with 7 bases that match TRBD1. The sequencing here drew on peripheral blood, taken on day 0 of AZD1222 vaccination. This sequence originates from an adult in good health. The CDR3 region has the DNA TGTGCCAGCAGCCAAGGCCGGGCGACAGGGTTGAGCTACGAGCAGTACTTC. It encodes CASSQGRATGLSYEQYF.